The entry that follows covers one TCR beta chain sequence. What it binds is unknown. This entry belongs to a study of T-cell memory formation after mild COVID-19. Study conclusions and caveats: Cross-reactive memory appears to have joined, as suggested by some responding clones showing up in pre-infection memory. The authors left the SARS-CoV-2 specificity of second-wave clones peaking on day 37 unconfirmed. The study found balanced CD4/CD8 in clones contracting day 15 to 85 and a CD4+ lean in later expanders. Shrinking CD4+ clones were chiefly CM and EM; CD8+ ones were chiefly EMRA.

CDR3 length: 15 amino acids. TCRdb re-analysed the 5' RACE reads in MiXCR, keeping a single row per CDR3 protein. The sample yields about 250,000 distinct CDR3 sequences, over 15% seen once. Sequenced: PBMCs or a T cell subset sorted from them (not recorded which). This clonotype originated in a young man who had mild COVID-19 (a few samples of this study predate the infection). Cell type and time point are not known. V is TRBV21-1 and J is TRBJ2-2; the DNA was not used to check the table's D call, TRBD1. TRBV21-1 is tagged as a pseudogene. The CDR3 DNA is TGTGCCAGCAGCAAGGGCCAGGAACCGCCCGGGGAGCTGTTTTTT. Residues: CASSKGQEPPGELFF.